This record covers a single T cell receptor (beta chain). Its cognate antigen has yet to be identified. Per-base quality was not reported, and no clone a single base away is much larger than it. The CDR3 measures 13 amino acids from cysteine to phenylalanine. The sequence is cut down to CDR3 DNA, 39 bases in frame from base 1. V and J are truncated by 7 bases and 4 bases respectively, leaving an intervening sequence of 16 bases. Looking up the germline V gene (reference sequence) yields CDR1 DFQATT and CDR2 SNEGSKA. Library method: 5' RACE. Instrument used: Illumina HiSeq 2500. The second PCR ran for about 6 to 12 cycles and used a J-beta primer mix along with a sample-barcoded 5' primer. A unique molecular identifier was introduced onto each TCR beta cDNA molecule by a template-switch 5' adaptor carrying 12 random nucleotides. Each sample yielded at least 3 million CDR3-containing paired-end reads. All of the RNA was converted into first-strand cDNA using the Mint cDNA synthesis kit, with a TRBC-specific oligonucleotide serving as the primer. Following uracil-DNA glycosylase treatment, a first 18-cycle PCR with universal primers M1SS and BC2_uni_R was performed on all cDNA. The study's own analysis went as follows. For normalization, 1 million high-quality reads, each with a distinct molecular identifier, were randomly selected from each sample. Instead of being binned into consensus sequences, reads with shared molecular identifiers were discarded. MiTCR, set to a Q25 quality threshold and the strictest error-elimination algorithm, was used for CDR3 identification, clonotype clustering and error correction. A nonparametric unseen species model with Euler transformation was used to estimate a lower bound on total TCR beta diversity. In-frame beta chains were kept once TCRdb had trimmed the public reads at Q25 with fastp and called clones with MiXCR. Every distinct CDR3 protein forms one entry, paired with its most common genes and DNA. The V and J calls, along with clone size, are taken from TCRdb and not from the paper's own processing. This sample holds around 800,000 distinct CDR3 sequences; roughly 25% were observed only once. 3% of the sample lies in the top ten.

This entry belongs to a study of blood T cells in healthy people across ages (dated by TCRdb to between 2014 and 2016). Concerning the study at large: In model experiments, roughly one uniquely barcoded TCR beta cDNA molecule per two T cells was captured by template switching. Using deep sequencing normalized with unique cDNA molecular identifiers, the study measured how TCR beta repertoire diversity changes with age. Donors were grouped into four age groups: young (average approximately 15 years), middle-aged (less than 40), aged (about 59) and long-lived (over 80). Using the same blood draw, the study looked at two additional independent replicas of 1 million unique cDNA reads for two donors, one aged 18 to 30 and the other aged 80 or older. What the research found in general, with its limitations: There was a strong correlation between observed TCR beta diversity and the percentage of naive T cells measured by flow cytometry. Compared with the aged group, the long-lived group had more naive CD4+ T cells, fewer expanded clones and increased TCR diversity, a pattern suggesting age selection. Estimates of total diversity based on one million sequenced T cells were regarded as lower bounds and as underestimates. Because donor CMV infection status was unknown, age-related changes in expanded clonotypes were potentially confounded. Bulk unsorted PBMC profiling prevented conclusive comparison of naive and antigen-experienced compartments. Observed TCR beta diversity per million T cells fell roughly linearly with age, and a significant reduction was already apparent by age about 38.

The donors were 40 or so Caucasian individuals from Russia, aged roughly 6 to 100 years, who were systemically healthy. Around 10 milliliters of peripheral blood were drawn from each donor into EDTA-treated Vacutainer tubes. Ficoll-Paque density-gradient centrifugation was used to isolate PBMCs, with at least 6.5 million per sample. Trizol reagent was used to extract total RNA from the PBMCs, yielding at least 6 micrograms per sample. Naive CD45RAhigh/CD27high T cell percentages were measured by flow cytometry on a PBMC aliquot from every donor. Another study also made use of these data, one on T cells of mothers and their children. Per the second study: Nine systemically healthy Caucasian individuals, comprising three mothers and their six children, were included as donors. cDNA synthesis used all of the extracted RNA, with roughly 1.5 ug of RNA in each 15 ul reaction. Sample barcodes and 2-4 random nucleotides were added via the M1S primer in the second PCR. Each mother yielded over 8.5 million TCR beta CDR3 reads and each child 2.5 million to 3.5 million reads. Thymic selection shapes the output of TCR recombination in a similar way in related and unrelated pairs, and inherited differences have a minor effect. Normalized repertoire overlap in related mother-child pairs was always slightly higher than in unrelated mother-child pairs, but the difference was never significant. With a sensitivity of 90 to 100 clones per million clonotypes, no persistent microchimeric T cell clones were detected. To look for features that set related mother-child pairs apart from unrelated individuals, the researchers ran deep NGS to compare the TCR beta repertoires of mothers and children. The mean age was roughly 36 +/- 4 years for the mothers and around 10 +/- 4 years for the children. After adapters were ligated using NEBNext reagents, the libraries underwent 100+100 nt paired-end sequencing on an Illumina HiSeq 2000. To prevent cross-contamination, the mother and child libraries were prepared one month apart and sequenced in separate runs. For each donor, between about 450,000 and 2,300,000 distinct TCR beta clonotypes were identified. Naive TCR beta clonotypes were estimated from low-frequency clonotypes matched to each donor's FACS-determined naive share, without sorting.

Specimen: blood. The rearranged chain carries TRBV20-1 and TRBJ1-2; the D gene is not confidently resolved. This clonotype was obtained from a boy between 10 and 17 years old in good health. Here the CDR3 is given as CSVYSERFYGYTF. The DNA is TGCAGTGTATATTCGGAACGCTTCTATGGCTACACCTTC.